This T cell receptor (beta chain) is from a study of T cell clonality in common variable immunodeficiency. Study observations and caveats: In common variable immunodeficiency, TCR beta chains reportedly carried fewer deletions and N-nucleotide insertions. TCRbeta clonality was increased in CVID versus healthy controls. Compared with controls, CVID subjects had fewer shared TCRbeta clones.

CDR1 and CDR2 from the germline V gene are LNHDA and SQIVND (reference sequence). The germline V and J ends were trimmed by 1 base and 1 base, with 11 bases remaining between them. CDR3 length: 16 residues. CVID and control samples used equivalent genomic DNA input. Profiled with immunoSEQ multiplex PCR; TCRdb holds only in-frame clones, not every one. This sample comprises approximately 58,000 clones, none seen once only. This clone was recorded a few times. Its target is not known. Coverage ceases 3 residues before the CDR3 finishes, and the germline J gene fills in the end. This receptor was identified in a person aged 18 to 75 in good health. The sequenced sample was peripheral blood mononuclear cells. The rearrangement links TRBV19 to TRBJ2-1, with D tentatively TRBD1 (6 bases). The CDR3 region is CASSIGYRVSYNEQFF. The covered CDR3 bases are TGTGCCAGTAGTATAGGGTACAGGGTTTCCTACAATGAG.